These T cell receptor beta chains were read from a single sample in a study of shared T cell receptors in the human thymus. The assay was immunoSEQ multiplex PCR, and TCRdb's table has in-frame clones only and misses some. This sample has 640,000 or so clones, with 70% to 90% found just once. The same data also went into a second study, on human thymus T cells.

Source material: thymocytes. These receptors originate from a boy under three years old with a congenital heart defect. Both conserved end residues are part of each CDR3. D genes are given only for firm matches. Expanded clones are given a class, and other clones once, few, many or no size at all.

clone_size	d_call	j_call	v_call	cdr3_aa	cdr3_nt
-	-	TRBJ1-3	TRBV7-9	CASSSRYRLSSGNTIYF	TGTGCCAGCAGCTCCCGGTACCGTCTTAGCTCTGGAAACACCATATATTTT
-	TRBD1	TRBJ2-7	TRBV10-1	CASRPGQGTYEQYF	TGCGCCAGCAGACCGGGACAGGGGACCTACGAGCAGTACTTC
once	TRBD1	TRBJ1-1	TRBV5-1	CASSSTGGTEAFF	TGCGCCAGCAGCTCCACAGGGGGCACTGAAGCTTTCTTT
-	-	TRBJ2-7	TRBV4-3	CASSQENQGPRTSSYEQYF	TGCGCCAGCAGCCAAGAAAACCAGGGCCCGAGGACAAGCTCCTACGAGCAGTACTTC
-	-	TRBJ2-3	TRBV4-3	CASSPRQDPSTDTQYF	TGCGCCAGCAGCCCAAGACAGGATCCTAGCACAGATACGCAGTATTTT
-	-	TRBJ1-6	TRBV5-6	CASSAPPPTGPRSPLHF	TGTGCCAGCAGCGCGCCCCCTCCTACAGGGCCTAGATCACCCCTCCACTTT
-	TRBD2	TRBJ2-1	TRBV28	CAGSGRYNEQFF	TGTGCGGGGAGCGGGAGATACAATGAGCAGTTCTTC
-	TRBD1	TRBJ2-1	TRBV6-1	CASSDRVPGQGAIYNEQFF	TGTGCCAGCAGTGACAGGGTCCCGGGACAGGGGGCAATCTACAATGAGCAGTTCTTC
-	-	TRBJ1-5	TRBV4-1	CASSPRRGNQPQHF	TGCGCCAGCAGCCCACGGAGGGGCAATCAGCCCCAGCATTTT
-	TRBD1	TRBJ2-2	TRBV7-7	CASSKKDRGDPGELFF	TGTGCCAGCAGCAAAAAGGACAGGGGAGACCCCGGGGAGCTGTTTTTT
-	TRBD1	TRBJ1-2	TRBV18	CASSLYLDRAYGYTF	TGTGCCAGCTCCCTATACCTCGACAGGGCCTATGGCTACACCTTC
-	TRBD2	TRBJ2-3	TRBV5-1	CASSSKRTSGTRGGDTQYF	TGCGCCAGCAGCTCAAAGAGGACTAGCGGGACCCGAGGCGGAGATACGCAGTATTTT
once	TRBD2	TRBJ2-1	TRBV5-1	CASSLPGGPINEQFF	TGCGCCAGCAGCTTGCCGGGGGGGCCTATCAATGAGCAGTTCTTC
-	TRBD1	TRBJ1-2	TRBV4-3	CASSQESGGSRYGYTF	TGCGCCAGCAGCCAAGAATCAGGGGGGAGCCGCTATGGCTACACCTTC
-	-	TRBJ2-7	TRBV18	CASSPGAGEQYF	TGTGCCAGCTCACCGGGGGCGGGCGAGCAGTACTTC
-	-	TRBJ2-7	TRBV28	CASSPASGVAYEQYF	TGTGCCAGCAGCCCCGCTTCAGGGGTTGCCTACGAGCAGTACTTC
-	-	TRBJ1-5	TRBV2	CASSAGINQPQHF	TGTGCCAGCAGTGCAGGGATCAATCAGCCCCAGCATTTT
-	TRBD1	TRBJ2-3	TRBV29-1	CSVDARGRRSTDTQYF	TGCAGCGTTGATGCCAGGGGGCGCCGATCCACAGATACGCAGTATTTT
few	TRBD1	TRBJ2-7	TRBV19	CASSAQGADEQYF	TGTGCCAGTAGTGCACAGGGGGCGGACGAGCAGTACTTC
-	-	TRBJ1-5	TRBV15	CATTPAGHHQPQHF	TGTGCCACCACGCCGGCAGGGCACCATCAGCCCCAGCATTTT
-	TRBD1	TRBJ1-5	TRBV27	CASSRTGEPQHF	TGTGCCAGCAGTCGGACAGGAGAGCCCCAGCATTTT
-	-	TRBJ2-1	TRBV9	CASSVAGMGKGDNEQFF	TGTGCCAGCAGCGTAGCGGGGATGGGAAAAGGAGACAATGAGCAGTTCTTC
once	-	TRBJ1-2	TRBV12-5	CASGNRDKRYGYTF	TGTGCTAGTGGTAACCGGGACAAAAGATATGGCTACACCTTC
-	-	TRBJ2-5	TRBV6-5	CASSYRGDQETQYF	TGTGCCAGCAGTTACCGCGGGGACCAAGAGACCCAGTACTTC
-	TRBD2	TRBJ2-1	TRBV4-1	CASSRGLAGGNEQFF	TGCGCCAGCAGCCGGGGACTAGCGGGAGGCAATGAGCAGTTCTTC
-	TRBD2	TRBJ2-1	TRBV7-3	CASSQVGTRKYEQFF	TGTGCCAGCAGCCAGGTGGGGACTAGAAAATATGAGCAGTTCTTC
-	TRBD2	TRBJ2-2	TRBV6-5	CATQAGANTGELFF	TGTGCCACACAGGCGGGAGCGAACACCGGGGAGCTGTTTTTT
-	TRBD2	TRBJ2-2	TRBV4-3	CASSHQTSGRANTGELFF	TGCGCCAGCAGCCACCAGACTAGCGGCCGGGCGAACACCGGGGAGCTGTTTTTT
-	-	TRBJ2-7	TRBV29-1	CSVGSNEAGYEQYF	TGCAGCGTTGGGTCCAACGAGGCAGGGTACGAGCAGTACTTC
once	TRBD2	TRBJ2-3	TRBV7-2	CASSLEAGLVMDTQYF	TGTGCCAGCAGCTTAGAAGCGGGACTTGTGATGGATACGCAGTATTTT
-	TRBD1	TRBJ2-1	TRBV5-6	CASSPRDRVLGEQFF	TGTGCCTCCTCGCCAAGGGACAGGGTCTTGGGTGAGCAGTTCTTC
-	-	TRBJ1-6	TRBV30	CAWSVVTGVQGQNSPLHF	TGTGCCTGGAGTGTTGTAACGGGGGTGCAGGGTCAGAATTCACCCCTCCACTTT
-	-	TRBJ2-3	TRBV28	CASSDPWGAAATDTQYF	TGTGCCAGCAGTGACCCTTGGGGCGCCGCCGCCACAGATACGCAGTATTTT
-	TRBD1	TRBJ1-2	TRBV18	CASSRRTGGEDYGYTF	TGTGCCAGCTCACGACGGACAGGGGGGGAGGACTATGGCTACACCTTC
-	-	TRBJ2-5	TRBV7-9	CASSPEDQETQYF	TGTGCCAGCAGCCCCGAGGACCAAGAGACCCAGTACTTC
-	-	TRBJ2-7	TRBV6-6	CASSYTGLSYEQYF	TGTGCCAGCAGTTATACAGGTCTCTCCTACGAGCAGTACTTC
-	TRBD1	TRBJ1-4	TRBV6-1	CASSEAPQQGGKVKLFF	TGTGCCAGCAGTGAAGCGCCGCAACAGGGGGGGAAAGTAAAACTGTTTTTT
-	-	TRBJ1-1	TRBV2	CASSDSNTEAFF	TGTGCCAGCAGTGATAGTAACACTGAAGCTTTCTTT
-	-	TRBJ1-1	TRBV6-4	CASSDGGASTEAFF	TGTGCCAGCAGTGACGGGGGGGCAAGCACTGAAGCTTTCTTT
-	TRBD2	TRBJ2-2	TRBV28	CASTRLAGGQQAGELFF	TGTGCCAGCACCCGACTAGCGGGAGGGCAACAGGCCGGGGAGCTGTTTTTT
-	TRBD1	TRBJ2-2	TRBV5-4	CASSISGTGRTGELFF	TGTGCCAGCAGCATCTCCGGGACAGGGCGTACCGGGGAGCTGTTTTTT
-	-	TRBJ1-2	TRBV5-1	CASRGGNYGYTF	TGCGCCAGCAGGGGAGGGAACTATGGCTACACCTTC
-	-	TRBJ1-2	TRBV6-5	CASSYGGGRGYGYTF	TGTGCCAGCAGTTACGGCGGGGGGCGAGGCTATGGCTACACCTTC
-	-	TRBJ1-1	TRBV4-1	CASSQGPMNTEAFF	TGCGCCAGCAGCCAAGGCCCTATGAACACTGAAGCTTTCTTT
-	TRBD1	TRBJ2-7	TRBV29-1	CSVRTRGLTYEQYF	TGCAGCGTCCGTACCAGGGGGCTGACCTACGAGCAGTACTTC
-	TRBD2	TRBJ2-5	TRBV11-2	CASSLAGTSGRIGETQYF	TGTGCCAGCAGCTTAGCCGGGACTAGCGGGAGAATTGGAGAGACCCAGTACTTC
once	TRBD1	TRBJ1-1	TRBV5-1	CASSLADRGGTEAFF	TGCGCCAGCAGCTTGGCGGACAGGGGAGGCACTGAAGCTTTCTTT
-	-	TRBJ2-7	TRBV28	CASSLWQGTYEQYF	TGTGCCAGCAGTTTATGGCAGGGGACCTACGAGCAGTACTTC